This is a list of T cell receptor beta chains from one sample in a study of CDR3 diversity in severe acne. Using its own MiXCR run on the PCR reads, TCRdb lists one record per CDR3 protein. The sample holds some 84,000 distinct CDR3 sequences; around 53% are singletons and the top ten take roughly an eighth. Specimen: blood. These receptors came from a male donor in good health, without acne. Each CDR3 is given with its conserved first and last residue. The D gene is left open where the match is weak. Size values are once, few and many counts, or a class for expanded clones, and some rows have none.

- | TRBJ2-5 | - | TRBV2 | CASWWGFQETQYF | TGTGCCAGCTGGTGGGGGTTCCAAGAGACCCAGTACTTC
few | TRBJ1-1 | - | TRBV10-3 | CAIRGRTDAEAFF | TGTGCCATCAGAGGACGGACAGACGCTGAAGCTTTCTTT
many | TRBJ2-5 | - | TRBV28 | CASSPATDQETQYF | TGTGCCAGCAGTCCCGCGACAGATCAAGAGACCCAGTACTTC
few | TRBJ2-5 | - | TRBV9 | CASSVGGTRVQETQYF | TGTGCCAGCAGCGTAGGGGGGACGAGAGTCCAAGAGACCCAGTACTTC
- | TRBJ2-7 | - | TRBV24-1 | CATSDSDLFGEQYF | TGTGCCACCAGTGATTCCGACCTATTTGGGGAGCAGTACTTC
many | TRBJ1-4 | TRBD1 | TRBV6-5 | CASSPPRPTGTATNEKLFF | TGTGCCAGCAGCCCTCCTAGACCGACAGGGACTGCAACTAATGAAAAACTGTTTTTT
many | TRBJ2-2 | - | TRBV12-3/TRBV12-4 | CASSFTGDTGELFF | TGTGCCAGCAGTTTCACGGGGGACACCGGGGAGCTGTTTTTT
- | TRBJ1-3 | - | TRBV19 | CASSPAGASENTIYF | TGTGCCAGTAGTCCAGCAGGGGCTTCGGAGAACACCATATATTTT
many | TRBJ2-6 | - | TRBV5-4 | CASSGGASGANVLTF | TGTGCCAGCAGCGGGGGGGCCTCTGGGGCCAACGTCCTGACTTTC
- | TRBJ2-7 | TRBD1 | TRBV7-9 | CASSWDRDRGTGEQYF | TGTGCCAGCAGCTGGGACCGGGACAGGGGGACTGGCGAGCAGTACTTC
- | TRBJ1-5 | TRBD1 | TRBV5-1 | CASSEPTGGGQPQHF | TGCGCCAGCAGCGAACCGACAGGGGGCGGTCAGCCCCAGCATTTT
medium-sized | TRBJ1-6 | - | TRBV7-4 | CASSLVPYGALHF | TGTGCCAGCAGCTTAGTACCTTACGGAGCCCTCCACTTT
many | TRBJ2-3 | TRBD2 | TRBV28 | CASSFGGRGTDTQYF | TGTGCCAGCAGTTTCGGGGGGAGGGGCACAGATACGCAGTATTTT
- | TRBJ2-7 | TRBD2 | TRBV20-1 | CSARATSGKPYEQYF | TGCAGTGCTAGAGCAACTAGCGGGAAACCCTACGAGCAGTACTTC
- | TRBJ2-7 | TRBD1 | TRBV20-1 | CSARGDRVTYEQYF | TGCAGTGCAAGAGGGGACAGGGTCACCTACGAGCAGTACTTC
- | TRBJ2-4 | - | TRBV24-1 | CATSDFSRSIQYF | TGTGCCACCAGTGATTTTTCACGGAGCATTCAGTACTTC
- | TRBJ2-1 | TRBD2 | TRBV7-2 | CASSWGSGGGAYNEQFF | TGTGCCAGCAGCTGGGGTAGCGGGGGGGGCGCGTACAATGAGCAGTTCTTC
- | TRBJ1-2 | TRBD1 | TRBV28 | CASSGQGLGTGGYGYTF | TGTGCCAGCAGTGGTCAGGGGCTCGGGACAGGGGGCTATGGCTACACCTTC
medium-sized | TRBJ2-1 | - | TRBV20-1 | CSARVGSSYNEQFF | TGCAGTGCTAGAGTGGGGAGCTCCTACAATGAGCAGTTCTTC
many | TRBJ2-3 | TRBD2 | TRBV5-8 | CASSFSGTNTDTQYF | TGTGCCAGCAGCTTTAGCGGGACAAACACAGATACGCAGTATTTT
many | TRBJ1-4 | TRBD1 | TRBV2 | CASILDRGPAEKLFF | TGTGCCAGCATCCTGGACAGGGGGCCTGCTGAAAAACTGTTTTTT
- | TRBJ1-1 | TRBD1 | TRBV6-1 | CASSVTGAKNTEAFF | TGTGCCAGCAGCGTGACAGGGGCAAAAAACACTGAAGCTTTCTTT
- | TRBJ2-5 | TRBD2 | TRBV6-1 | CASRPTSGQETQYF | TGTGCCAGCAGACCCACTAGCGGCCAAGAGACCCAGTACTTC
- | TRBJ2-1 | - | TRBV28 | CASRSGSSYNEQFF | TGTGCCAGCAGATCGGGGAGCTCCTACAATGAGCAGTTCTTC
- | TRBJ1-2 | TRBD1 | TRBV10-3 | CATRTGPNYGYTF | TGTGCCACACGGACAGGGCCTAACTATGGCTACACCTTC
- | TRBJ1-1 | TRBD1 | TRBV5-4 | CASSLEDRAGTEAFF | TGTGCCAGCAGCTTGGAAGACAGGGCGGGCACTGAAGCTTTCTTT
few | TRBJ1-2 | - | TRBV7-9 | CASSRSSSVPARGYTF | TGTGCCAGCAGCCGTTCCTCTTCCGTTCCAGCTCGTGGCTACACCTTC
- | TRBJ2-3 | - | TRBV5-5 | CASSFYICSAKGTGTDTQYF | -
many | TRBJ1-6 | TRBD1 | TRBV9 | CASSSSGQGYSPLHF | TGTGCCAGCAGCTCCTCGGGACAGGGCTATTCACCCCTCCACTTT
- | TRBJ2-5 | - | TRBV6-5 | CASSYDGTVGQPQYF | TGTGCCAGCAGTTACGACGGGACGGTTGGACAGCCCCAGTACTTC